The clone carrying this TCR beta chain showed up just a few times. What it binds is not known. The sample comes from a study of cytomegalovirus exposure and HLA in healthy donors. As for the study in general: Earlier results showed roughly 110 million unique TCR beta sequences derived from 150 million to 200 million T cells. The Caucasian-associated ancestry cluster held over 65% of roughly 400 genotyped donors. Study conclusions and caveats: HLA allele associations emerged for around 16,000 TCR beta sequences in a later analysis, at 0.05 false discovery rate. Among donors in an Asian-associated ancestry cluster, a later analysis reportedly found fewer N-insertions than the approximately 700-donor mean.

It was with 60 Vbeta and 13 Jbeta primers that the PCR ran. Measured with immunoSEQ multiplex PCR; TCRdb has only the in-frame clones, and not every one. Of tens of thousands of clones detected, 63% appear once; the ten largest clones hold approximately 16%. This CDR3 has 13 amino acids. Germline trimming cut 5 bases from V and 8 bases from J; bases unmatched to any gene: 6. Germline V gene sequence: CDR1 SNHLY, CDR2 FYNNEI. Sequenced sample: PBMCs. This receptor was taken from a woman in her thirties or forties in good health and CMV-seropositive. This chain connects TRBV2 to TRBJ1-2; TRBD1 matches at 9 bases. The CDR3 region has the DNA TGTGCCAGCAGTAGCGGGACAGGGCGAGGCTACACCTTC. Protein: CASSSGTGRGYTF.